A single sample is the source of the 4 T cell receptor beta chains below, sequenced in a study of cytomegalovirus exposure and HLA in healthy donors. In the PCR, 60 Vbeta and 13 Jbeta primers were used. Libraries were prepared by immunoSEQ multiplex PCR; TCRdb keeps only in-frame clonotypes and omits some of them. The top ten hold about 8% of the sample, which has about 86,000 clones, approximately 70% seen once. The sequenced material came from PBMCs. These receptors were collected from a man aged 60 to 69 in good health and CMV-seronegative.

This rearrangement joins TRBV25-1 to TRBJ2-7, with 9 bases fitting TRBD1. The CDR3 has 15 residues. Unmatched junction bases numbered 15, after V lost 6 bases and J lost 9 bases. Germline assignment: CDR1 MGHDK and CDR2 SYGVNS. The CDR3 DNA sequence: TGTGCCAGCAGCCCCACCGGGACAGGGTTACGAGGGCAGTACTTC. Its translation: CASSPTGTGLRGQYF.

The chain uses TRBV19 and TRBJ2-1; TRBD1 aligns across 11 bases. CDR1 and CDR2 (germline): LNHDA, SQIVND (reference sequence). Trimming removed 5 bases from V and 4 bases from J; junction bases left unmatched: 4. The CDR3 runs 15 residues. In DNA form, the CDR3 reads TGTGCCAGTAGTCCCGGGACAGGGGGTTACAATGAGCAGTTCTTC. It encodes CASSPGTGGYNEQFF. The full variable domain, rest sourced from reference TRBV19 and TRBJ2-1, is DGGITQSPKYLFRKEGQNVTLSCEQNLNHDAMYWYRQDPGQGLRLIYYSQIVNDFQKGDIAEGYSVSREKKESFPLTVTSAQKNPTAFYLCASSPGTGGYNEQFFGPGTRLTVL.

This chain links TRBV7-9 with TRBJ1-2, with D perhaps TRBD1 (5 bases). There are 15 residues in the CDR3. Germline loops: CDR1 SEHNR, CDR2 FQNEAQ (reference sequence). The V gene lost 10 bases and the J gene lost 0 bases, with 18 bases spanning the gap. CDR3 coding DNA: TGTGCCAACACGAAAATACAGGACGCTAACTATGGCTACACCTTC. Its translation is CANTKIQDANYGYTF.

CDR3 nucleotide sequence: TGCGCCAGCAGCTTGGACAGGGGGCGCTTGGCCGAGCAGTACTTC. Translated, it gives CASSLDRGRLAEQYF. The gene calls are TRBV5-1 and TRBJ2-5; 9 bases are shared with TRBD1. The J call could be wrong; TRBJ2-7 is a better fit for the DNA end. The CDR3 has 15 amino acids. Germline V gives CDR1 SGHRS, CDR2 YFSETQ.